This TCR beta chain came from a study of glioma-infiltrating T cells. Study-level results: Very few CDR3 sequences were shared between tissue and blood. Tissue-blood divergence was below expectation in non-neoplastic patients, above in gliomas.

The germline V and J ends were trimmed by 6 bases and 7 bases, with 9 bases remaining between them. There are 12 residues in the CDR3. Germline values: CDR1 MNHNS, CDR2 SASEGT. Amplification of TCR alpha and beta CDR3 regions from RNA used iRepertoire nested multiplex PCR. Tissue mRNA or PBMC total RNA, roughly 85-450 ng, went into one-step reverse transcription and amplification. TCRdb redid the calling of the multiplex PCR reads with MiXCR, one entry per CDR3 protein. Here the sample spans around 150,000 distinct CDR3 sequences, about two fifths being singletons. This clonotype occurred a few times. Its cognate antigen is unknown.

The sample taken for sequencing was glioma tissue, nonneoplastic brain tissue, or PBMCs (not recorded which). The receptor was derived from a human donor with low-grade glioma or glioblastoma, undergoing nonglioma brain surgery, or in good health (not recorded which). The chain couples TRBV6-1 to TRBJ2-2; a weak D match, TRBD2 (5 bases). The CDR3, as DNA: TGTGCCAGCAGCCTCCGGGGCGGGGAGCTGTTTTTT. Translated, it gives CASSLRGGELFF.